This T cell receptor (beta chain) appears in the sequencing data of a study of T cell responses to AZD1222 COVID-19 vaccine. The CDR3 contains 15 residues. CDR1 and CDR2 (germline): MNHNS, SASEGT. V was shortened by 2 bases and J by 2 bases, with 7 bases between the two germline ends. Libraries were prepared by immunoSEQ multiplex PCR; TCRdb keeps only in-frame clonotypes and omits some of them. The sample lists about 35,000 clones, approximately 86% occurring once. The sample holds a few counts of this clone. The sequence derives from an adult in good health. The sample here was peripheral blood, taken on day 0 of AZD1222 vaccination. This chain links TRBV6-1 with TRBJ1-6, with no clear D. The DNA for the CDR3 is TGTGCCAGCAGTGAATGGAGACCCTATAATTCACCCCTCCACTTT. Protein: CASSEWRPYNSPLHF.